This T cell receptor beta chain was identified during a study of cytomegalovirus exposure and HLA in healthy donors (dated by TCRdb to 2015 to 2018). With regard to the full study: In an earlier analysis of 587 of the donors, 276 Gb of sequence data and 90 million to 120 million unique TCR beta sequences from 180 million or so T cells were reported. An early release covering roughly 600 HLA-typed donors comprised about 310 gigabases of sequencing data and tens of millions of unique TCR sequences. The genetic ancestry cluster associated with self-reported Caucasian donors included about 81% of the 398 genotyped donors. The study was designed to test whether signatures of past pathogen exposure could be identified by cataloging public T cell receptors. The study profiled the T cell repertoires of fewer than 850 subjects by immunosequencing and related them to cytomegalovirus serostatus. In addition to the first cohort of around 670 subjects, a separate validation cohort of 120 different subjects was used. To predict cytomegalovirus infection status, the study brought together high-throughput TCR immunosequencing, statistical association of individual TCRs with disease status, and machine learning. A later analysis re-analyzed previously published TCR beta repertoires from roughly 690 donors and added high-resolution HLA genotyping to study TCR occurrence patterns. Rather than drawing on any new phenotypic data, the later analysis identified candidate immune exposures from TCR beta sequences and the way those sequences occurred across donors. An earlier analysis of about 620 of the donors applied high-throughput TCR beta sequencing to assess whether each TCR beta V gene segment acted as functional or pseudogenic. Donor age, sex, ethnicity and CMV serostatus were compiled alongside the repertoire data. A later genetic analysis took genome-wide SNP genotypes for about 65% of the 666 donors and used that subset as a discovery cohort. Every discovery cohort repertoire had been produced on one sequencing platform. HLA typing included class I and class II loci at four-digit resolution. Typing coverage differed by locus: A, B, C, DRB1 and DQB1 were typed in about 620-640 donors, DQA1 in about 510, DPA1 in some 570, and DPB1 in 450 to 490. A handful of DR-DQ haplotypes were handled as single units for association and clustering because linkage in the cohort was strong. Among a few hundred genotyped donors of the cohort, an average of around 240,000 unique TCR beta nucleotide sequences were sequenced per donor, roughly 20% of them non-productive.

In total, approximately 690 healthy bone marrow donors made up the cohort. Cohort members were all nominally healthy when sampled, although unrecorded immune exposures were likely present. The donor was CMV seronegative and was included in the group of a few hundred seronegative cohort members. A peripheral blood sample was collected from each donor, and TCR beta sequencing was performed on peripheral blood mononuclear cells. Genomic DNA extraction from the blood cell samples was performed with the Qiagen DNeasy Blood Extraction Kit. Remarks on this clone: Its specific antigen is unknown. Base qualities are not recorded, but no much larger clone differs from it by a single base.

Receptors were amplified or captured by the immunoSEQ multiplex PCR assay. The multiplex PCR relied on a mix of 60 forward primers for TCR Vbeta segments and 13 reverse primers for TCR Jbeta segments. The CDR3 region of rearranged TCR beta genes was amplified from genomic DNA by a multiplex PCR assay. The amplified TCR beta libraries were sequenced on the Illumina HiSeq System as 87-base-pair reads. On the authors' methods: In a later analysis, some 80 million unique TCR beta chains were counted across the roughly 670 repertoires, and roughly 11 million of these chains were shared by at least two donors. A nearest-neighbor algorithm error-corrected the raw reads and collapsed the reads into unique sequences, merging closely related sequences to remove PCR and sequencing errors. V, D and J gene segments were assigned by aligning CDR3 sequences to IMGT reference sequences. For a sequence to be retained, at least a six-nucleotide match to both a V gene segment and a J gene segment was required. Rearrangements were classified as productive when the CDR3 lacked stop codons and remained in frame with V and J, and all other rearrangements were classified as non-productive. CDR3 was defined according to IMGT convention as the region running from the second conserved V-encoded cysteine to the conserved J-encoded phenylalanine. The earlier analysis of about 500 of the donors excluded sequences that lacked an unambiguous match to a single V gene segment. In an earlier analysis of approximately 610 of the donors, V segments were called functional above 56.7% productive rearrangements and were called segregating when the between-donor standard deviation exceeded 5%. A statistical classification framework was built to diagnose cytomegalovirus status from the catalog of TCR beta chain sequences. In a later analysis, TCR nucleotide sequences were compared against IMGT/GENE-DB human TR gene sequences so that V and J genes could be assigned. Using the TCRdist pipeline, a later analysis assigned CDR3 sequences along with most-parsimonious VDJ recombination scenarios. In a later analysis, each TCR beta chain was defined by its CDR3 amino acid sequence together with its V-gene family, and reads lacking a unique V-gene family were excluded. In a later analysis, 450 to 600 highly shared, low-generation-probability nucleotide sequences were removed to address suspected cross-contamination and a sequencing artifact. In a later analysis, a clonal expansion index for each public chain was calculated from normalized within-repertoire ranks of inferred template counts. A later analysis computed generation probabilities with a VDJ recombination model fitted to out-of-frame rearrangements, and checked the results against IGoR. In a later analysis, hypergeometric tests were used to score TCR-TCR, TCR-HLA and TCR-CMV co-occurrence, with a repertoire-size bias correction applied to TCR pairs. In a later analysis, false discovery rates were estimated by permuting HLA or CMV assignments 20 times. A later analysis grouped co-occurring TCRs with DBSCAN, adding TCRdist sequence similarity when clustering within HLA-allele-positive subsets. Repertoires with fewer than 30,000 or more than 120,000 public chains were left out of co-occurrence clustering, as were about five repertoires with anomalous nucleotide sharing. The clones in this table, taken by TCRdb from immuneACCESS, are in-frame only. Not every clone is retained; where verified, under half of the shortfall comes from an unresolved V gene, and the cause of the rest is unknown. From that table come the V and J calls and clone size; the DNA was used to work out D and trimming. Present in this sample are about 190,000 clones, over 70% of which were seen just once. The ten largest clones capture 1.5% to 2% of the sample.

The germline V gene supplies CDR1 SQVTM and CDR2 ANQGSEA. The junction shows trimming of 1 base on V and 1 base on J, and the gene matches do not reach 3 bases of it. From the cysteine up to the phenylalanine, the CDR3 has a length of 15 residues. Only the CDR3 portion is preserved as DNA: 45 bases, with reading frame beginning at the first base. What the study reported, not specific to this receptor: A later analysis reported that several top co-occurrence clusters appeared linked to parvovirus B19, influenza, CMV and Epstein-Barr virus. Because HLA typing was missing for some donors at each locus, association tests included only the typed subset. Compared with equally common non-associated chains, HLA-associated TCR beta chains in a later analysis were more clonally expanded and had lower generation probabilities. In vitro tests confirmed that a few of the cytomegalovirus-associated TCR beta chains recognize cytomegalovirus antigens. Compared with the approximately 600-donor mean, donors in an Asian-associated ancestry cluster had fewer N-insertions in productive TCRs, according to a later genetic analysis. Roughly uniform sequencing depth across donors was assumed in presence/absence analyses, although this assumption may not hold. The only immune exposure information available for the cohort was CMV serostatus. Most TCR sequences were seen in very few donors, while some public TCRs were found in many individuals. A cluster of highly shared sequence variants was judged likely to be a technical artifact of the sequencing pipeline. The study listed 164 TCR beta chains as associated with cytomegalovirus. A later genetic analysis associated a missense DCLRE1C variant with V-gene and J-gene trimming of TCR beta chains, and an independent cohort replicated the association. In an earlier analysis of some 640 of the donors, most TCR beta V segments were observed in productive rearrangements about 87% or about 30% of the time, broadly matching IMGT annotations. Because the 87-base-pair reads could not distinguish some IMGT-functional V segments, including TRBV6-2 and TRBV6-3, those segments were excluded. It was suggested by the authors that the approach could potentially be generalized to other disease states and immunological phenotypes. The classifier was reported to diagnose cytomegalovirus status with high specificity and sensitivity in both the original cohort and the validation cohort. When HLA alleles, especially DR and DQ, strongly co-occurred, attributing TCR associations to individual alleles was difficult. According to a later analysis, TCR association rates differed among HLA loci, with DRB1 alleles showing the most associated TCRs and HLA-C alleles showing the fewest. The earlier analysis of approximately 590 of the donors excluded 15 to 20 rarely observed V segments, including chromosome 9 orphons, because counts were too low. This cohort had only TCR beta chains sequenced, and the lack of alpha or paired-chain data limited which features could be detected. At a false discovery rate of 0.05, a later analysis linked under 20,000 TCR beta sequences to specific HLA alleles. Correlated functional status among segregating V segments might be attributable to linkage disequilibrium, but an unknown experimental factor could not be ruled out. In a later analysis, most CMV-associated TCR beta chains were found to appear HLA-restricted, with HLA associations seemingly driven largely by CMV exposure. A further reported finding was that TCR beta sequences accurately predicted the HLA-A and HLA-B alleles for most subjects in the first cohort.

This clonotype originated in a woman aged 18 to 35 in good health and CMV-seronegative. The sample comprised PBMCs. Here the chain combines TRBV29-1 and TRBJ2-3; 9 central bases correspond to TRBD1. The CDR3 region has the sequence CSVEGWDRGTDTQYF. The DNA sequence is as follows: TGCAGCGTTGAAGGTTGGGACAGGGGCACAGATACGCAGTATTTT.